This T cell receptor (beta chain) was captured in a study of technical replicates of blood from a handful of donors. V lost 0 bases and J 2 bases, leaving 13 bases between the germline ends. This CDR3 region has 16 residues. CDR1 is LNHDA and CDR2 is SQIVND in the germline V gene (reference sequence). Here immunoSEQ multiplex PCR was the method, and the copy in TCRdb shows in-frame clones only, minus some. Among 75,000 to 90,000 clones listed, roughly 93% were seen once. Sample: T cells isolated from PBMCs. The J gene is TRBJ1-2, the V gene TRBV19, with D tentatively TRBD1 (6 bases). This receptor was taken from a human donor in good health. The CDR3 loop reads CASSIDLGTMNYGYTF. For the CDR3, the DNA is TGTGCCAGTAGTATAGATCTGGGGACAATGAACTATGGCTACACCTTC.